These T cell receptor beta chains were read from a single sample in a study of CD8 T cells in Susac syndrome. TCRdb reprocessed the immunoSEQ multiplex PCR reads with MiXCR, giving one entry per CDR3 protein. The top ten hold 0.085% to 0.12% of the sample, which has roughly 200,000 distinct CDR3 sequences, roughly 95% seen once. The specimen was CD4+ T cells from PBMCs. These receptors were collected from a human donor in good health. CDR3s include the opening cysteine and the closing phenylalanine or tryptophan. Fields, in order: J gene, CDR3 length, clone size, V gene, D gene, CDR3 protein, CDR3 DNA. D genes are given only for firm matches. For some rows the clone size is stated as once, few or many, or as a class when expanded; others skip it.

>TRBJ2-1|13|-|TRBV11-1|-
CASSLDRSNEQFF
TGTGCCAGCAGCCTAGATAGATCCAATGAGCAGTTCTTC
>TRBJ2-1|11|-|TRBV14|-
CASSVALEQFF
TGTGCTAGCAGCGTAGCGCTTGAGCAGTTCTTC
>TRBJ2-7|14|-|TRBV28|TRBD1
CASSSGQGLREQYF
TGTGCCAGCAGCAGCGGACAGGGTCTCCGCGAGCAGTACTTC
>TRBJ2-1|15|-|TRBV29-1|TRBD2
CSVLISGFSYNEQFF
TGCAGCGTCCTCATTAGCGGGTTCTCCTACAATGAGCAGTTCTTC
>TRBJ2-5|13|-|TRBV5-1|-
CASSLIPGRTQYF
TGCGCCAGCAGCTTGATTCCTGGAAGGACCCAGTACTTC
>TRBJ2-1|16|-|TRBV7-9|TRBD1
CASSLGALETGTGKFF
TGTGCCAGCAGCTTAGGGGCTCTTGAGACGGGGACAGGCAAGTTCTTC
>TRBJ2-1|15|-|TRBV4-3|-
CASSLTGNSYNEQFF
TGCGCCAGCAGCCTTACAGGGAACTCCTACAATGAGCAGTTCTTC
>TRBJ2-1|13|-|TRBV4-3|-
CASSRGPGSGQFF
TGCGCCAGCAGCCGGGGACCGGGGAGTGGGCAGTTCTTC
>TRBJ2-4|16|-|TRBV20-1|-
CSAINRGYSGYDIQYF
TGCAGTGCTATTAATCGGGGGTATAGCGGTTATGACATTCAGTACTTC
>TRBJ1-5|15|once|TRBV7-8|TRBD1
CATTRQGGSNQPQHF
TGTGCCACCACAAGACAGGGAGGTAGCAATCAGCCCCAGCATTTT
>TRBJ1-3|16|-|TRBV1|-
CTNLRDRSNSGNTIYF
TGCACCAACCTACGGGACAGGTCCAACTCTGGAAACACCATATATTTT
>TRBJ2-5|12|once|TRBV29-1|-
CSVASFRETQYF
TGCAGCGTTGCATCATTCAGAGAGACCCAGTACTTC
>TRBJ2-2|16|-|TRBV7-9|-
CASSLRRNTGTGELFF
TGTGCCAGCAGCCTCAGAAGAAATACAGGGACCGGGGAGCTGTTTTTT
>TRBJ2-1|16|-|TRBV25-1|TRBD2
CASVSAGTSKVHEQFF
TGTGCCAGCGTATCCGCAGGGACTAGCAAGGTCCATGAGCAGTTCTTC
>TRBJ2-1|12|few|TRBV5-1|-
CASSQNYNEQFF
TGCGCCAGCAGCCAGAACTACAATGAGCAGTTCTTC
>TRBJ2-5|16|-|TRBV20-1|TRBD2
CSATRGLAGYQETQYF
TGCAGTGCTACAAGGGGTCTAGCGGGATACCAAGAGACCCAGTACTTC
>TRBJ2-1|13|-|TRBV29-1|TRBD2
CSVMTSGGNEQFF
TGCAGCGTCATGACTAGCGGGGGGAATGAGCAGTTCTTC
>TRBJ2-1|14|-|TRBV29-1|TRBD2
CSVAVAGGYNEQFF
TGCAGCGTTGCGGTAGCGGGAGGGTACAATGAGCAGTTCTTC
>TRBJ2-3|14|-|TRBV7-3|-
CAGGRGPGADTQYF
TGTGCCGGAGGGAGGGGGCCCGGCGCAGATACGCAGTATTTT
>TRBJ2-7|15|-|TRBV4-2|TRBD2
CASSHEASGIGEQYF
TGTGCCAGCAGCCACGAAGCTAGCGGGATTGGCGAGCAGTACTTC
>TRBJ2-7|16|-|TRBV24-1|TRBD2
CATSDHGSGSPYEQYF
TGTGCCACCAGTGACCATGGCAGCGGGAGCCCCTACGAGCAGTACTTC
>TRBJ1-2|15|-|TRBV7-9|TRBD1
CASSLNQGASYGYTF
TGTGCCAGCAGTCTAAACCAGGGGGCCAGCTATGGCTACACCTTC
>TRBJ2-7|14|-|TRBV6-6|TRBD1
CASSLRDRHGKQYF
TGTGCCAGCAGTCTCCGGGACAGGCATGGGAAGCAGTACTTC
>TRBJ2-7|14|-|TRBV2|-
CASSLRGDPYEQYF
TGTGCCAGCTCCCTACGGGGTGATCCCTACGAGCAGTACTTC
>TRBJ1-2|15|-|TRBV5-6|-
CASSLLKVANYGYTF
TGTGCCAGCAGCTTGTTAAAGGTAGCTAACTATGGCTACACCTTC
>TRBJ2-1|11|-|TRBV7-9|-
CASSFYEEQFF
TGTGCCAGCAGCTTTTATGAGGAGCAGTTCTTC
>TRBJ2-1|17|once|TRBV7-9|TRBD2
CASSQMKGLAGVNEQFF
TGTGCCAGCAGTCAGATGAAAGGACTAGCGGGAGTCAATGAGCAGTTCTTC
>TRBJ1-2|14|-|TRBV28|-
CASSLPNSFNGYTF
TGTGCCAGCAGCCTCCCAAACAGCTTCAATGGCTACACCTTC
>TRBJ1-4|13|-|TRBV29-1|-
CSVEVGANEKLFF
TGCAGCGTTGAAGTGGGGGCTAATGAAAAACTGTTTTTT
>TRBJ2-1|16|once|TRBV28|TRBD2
CASSFLAGGPGNEQFF
TGTGCCAGCAGCTTCCTAGCGGGAGGGCCAGGTAATGAGCAGTTCTTC
>TRBJ2-1|14|-|TRBV28|-
CASSSGTPLDEQFF
TGTGCCAGCAGTTCCGGGACCCCTTTAGATGAGCAGTTCTTC
>TRBJ2-3|13|-|TRBV19|-
CASSNQYTDTQYF
TGTGCCAGTAGTAACCAGTACACAGATACGCAGTATTTT
>TRBJ2-4|15|-|TRBV6-5|-
CASSYSGGVKNIQYF
TGTGCCAGCAGTTACTCGGGGGGAGTCAAAAACATTCAGTACTTC
>TRBJ1-2|12|-|TRBV20-1|-
CSAAATGLGYTF
TGCAGTGCGGCCGCTACAGGGCTTGGCTACACCTTC
>TRBJ2-1|15|-|TRBV3-1|-
CASSQGDGSNNEQFF
TGTGCCAGCAGCCAGGGGGATGGTTCCAACAATGAGCAGTTCTTC
>TRBJ2-3|14|-|TRBV7-2|-
CASSLGAGPDTQYF
TGTGCCAGCAGTCTTGGGGCGGGACCAGATACGCAGTATTTT
>TRBJ2-7|13|once|TRBV20-1|-
CSAPPAGGREQYF
TGCAGTGCCCCCCCGGCAGGAGGACGCGAGCAGTACTTC
>TRBJ2-5|12|few|TRBV5-1|-
CASSLDRETQYF
TGTGCCAGCAGCTTAGACCGGGAGACCCAGTACTTC
>TRBJ2-7|11|-|TRBV5-1|-
CASSADYEQYF
TGCGCCAGCAGCGCGGACTACGAGCAGTACTTC
>TRBJ1-5|14|-|TRBV30|TRBD1
CAWSDGQGPQPQHF
TGTGCCTGGAGCGATGGACAGGGTCCTCAGCCCCAGCATTTT
>TRBJ2-5|13|-|TRBV29-1|-
CSVVGQGQETQYF
TGCAGCGTTGTGGGGCAGGGGCAAGAGACCCAGTACTTC
>TRBJ2-6|14|-|TRBV30|-
CAWSVGAGANVLTF
TGTGCCTGGAGTGTAGGGGCTGGGGCCAACGTCCTGACTTTC
>TRBJ1-1|13|-|TRBV28|-
CASSLEAATEAFF
TGTGCCAGCAGTTTAGAGGCGGCCACTGAAGCTTTCTTT
>TRBJ2-1|13|-|TRBV29-1|-
CSVNPGPYNEQFF
TGCAGCGTGAACCCCGGGCCCTACAATGAGCAGTTCTTC
>TRBJ1-2|12|-|TRBV20-1|-
CSARDSGDGYTF
TGCAGTGCTAGAGATTCCGGTGACGGCTACACCTTC
>TRBJ2-7|14|-|TRBV18|TRBD1
CASSPGGQGYEQYF
TGTGCCAGCTCGCCGGGCGGACAGGGGTACGAGCAGTACTTC
>TRBJ2-5|16|-|TRBV7-9|-
CASSQWDFTLGETQYF
TGTGCCAGCAGCCAGTGGGACTTCACTTTGGGGGAGACCCAGTACTTC
>TRBJ2-1|14|-|TRBV6-2/TRBV6-3|-
CASSGTSSYNEQFF
TGTGCCAGCAGCGGAACCAGCTCCTACAATGAGCAGTTCTTC
>TRBJ2-1|13|-|TRBV29-1|TRBD2
CSVEVLAANEQFF
TGCAGCGTTGAAGTGCTAGCGGCGAATGAGCAGTTCTTC